Below, 21 T cell receptor beta chains from the same sample are listed, as sequenced in a study of T-cell reconstitution after alpha-beta-depleted transplantation in children. Using unique molecular identifiers, the investigators prepared the TCRbeta library. MiXCR, run by TCRdb on the PCR reads, gives a single entry per CDR3 protein. The profile shows a few hundred thousand distinct CDR3 sequences, 15% to 20% of them singletons. This material consisted of PBMCs, mostly from graft donor cells, taken 360 days after TCRalphabeta/CD19-depleted stem cell transplant. These receptors were obtained from a boy under two years old who had a stem cell transplant for Wiskott-Aldrich syndrome, so the T cells may come from the graft donor.

The chain joins TRBV11-1 to TRBJ2-2; D possibly matches TRBD1 or TRBD2 (5 bases each). This CDR3 is built from 19 residues. Germline V gene lookup returns CDR1 SGHAT and CDR2 FQDESV (reference sequence). Trimming took off 5 bases at V and 3 bases at J, with 25 bases between the two ends. The CDR3 DNA reads TGTGCCAGCAGCCCACGGGACCCCAGAGGACGGTCCTACACCGGGGAGCTGTTTTTT. Amino acids: CASSPRDPRGRSYTGELFF.

The chain recombines TRBV24-1 with TRBJ1-5; TRBD1 aligns across 7 bases. The CDR3 runs 14 residues. Germline assignment: CDR1 KGHDR and CDR2 SFDVKD. V was pared by 5 bases and J by 7 bases, with 7 bases of the junction left unmatched. CDR3 DNA sequence: TGTGCCACCAGTGGGCAGGGGGTTTTCCAGCCCCAGCATTTT. Amino acids: CATSGQGVFQPQHF.

This chain joins TRBV20-1 and TRBJ2-1; 10 bases map to TRBD1. This CDR3 has 14 amino acids. Germline trimming cut 4 bases from V and 7 bases from J; bases unmatched to any gene: 7. Germline CDR1 DFQATT, CDR2 SNEGSKA (reference sequence). Here the CDR3 DNA reads TGCAGTGCTAACCCCGGACAGGGGGTAAATGAGCAGTTCTTC. This gives the protein CSANPGQGVNEQFF.

In its sample, this clonotype was seen a few times. The J gene is TRBJ2-1, the V gene TRBV2; 13 bases align to TRBD2. With 3 bases clipped from V and 8 bases from J, the junction kept 4 bases outside the gene matches. CDR1 and CDR2 from the germline V gene are SNHLY and FYNNEI. The CDR3 has 15 amino acids. CDR3 region: CASSDPLAGGHEQFF. The CDR3 DNA is TGTGCCAGCAGTGATCCACTAGCGGGGGGGCATGAGCAGTTCTTC.

The chain is built from TRBV4-3 and TRBJ2-1; 15 bases line up with TRBD2. Germline V CDR1 and CDR2: LGHNA, YSLEER. V was clipped by 5 bases and J by 0 bases; unmatched bases: 11. The length of the CDR3 is 20 residues. CDR3 nucleotides: TGCGCCAGCAGCAACCGTCTCGGACTAGCGGGAGGGAGCTCCTACAATGAGCAGTTCTTC. Translation gives CASSNRLGLAGGSSYNEQFF.

In this sample, this clonotype turned up a few times. This chain links TRBV18 with TRBJ2-4; D tentatively fits TRBD1 or TRBD2 (5 bases each). The CDR3 covers 16 residues. Germline CDR1 KGHSH, CDR2 LQKENI. V lost 6 bases, J lost 3 bases, and 18 bases lay in between. The CDR3 protein is CASSYTGPGRKNIQYF. The CDR3 coding sequence is TGTGCCAGCTCCTATACGGGGCCGGGGCGCAAAAACATTCAGTACTTC.

This clonotype was seen many times. The chain carries TRBV29-1 and TRBJ2-5, with D unresolved. The V gene lost 1 base and the J gene lost 0 bases, with 6 bases spanning the gap. This CDR3 has 13 amino acids. Germline V CDR1 and CDR2: SQVTM, ANQGSEA. CDR3 DNA: TGCAGCGTTGAAGCGGGCTACCAAGAGACCCAGTACTTC. As protein: CSVEAGYQETQYF.

This clonotype occurred a few times. V and J are TRBV4-3 and TRBJ2-7; 8 bases match TRBD2. J lost 6 bases, V lost 0 bases, and 10 bases had no gene match. CDR1 and CDR2 from the germline V gene are LGHNA and YSLEER. CDR3 length equals 16 residues. CDR3 DNA: TGCGCCAGCAGCCAAGATCCGGGACTAGAGACCCTCGAGCAGTACTTC. Encoded protein: CASSQDPGLETLEQYF.

The chain's CDR3 is CAWSVQGTIYEQYF. DNA of the CDR3: TGTGCCTGGAGTGTACAGGGGACAATCTACGAGCAGTACTTC. This chain uses TRBV30 with TRBJ2-7, with TRBD1 identical over 7 bases. The CDR3 loop spans 14 amino acids. CDR1 and CDR2 from the germline V gene are GTSNPN and SVGIG (reference sequence). V lost 0 bases and J lost 3; bases outside the gene matches: 5.

In its sample, this clonotype was seen many times. V usage is TRBV10-3 and J usage is TRBJ2-7, with 11 bases identical to TRBD1. Per the germline V gene, CDR1 is ENHRY and CDR2 is SYGVKD. CDR3 length: 13 residues. Germline trimming cut 10 bases from V and 4 bases from J; bases unmatched to any gene: 6. CDR3 DNA sequence: TGTGCCAGCACCCGGGACAGGGGGTACGAGCAGTACTTC. Amino acids: CASTRDRGYEQYF.

The sample holds a few counts of this clonotype. The chain joins TRBV4-1 to TRBJ2-2, with D uncertain. The CDR3 runs 12 residues. Trimming left V 4 bases short and J 8 bases short, with 8 bases between. CDR1 is MGHRA, CDR2 YSYEKL, per germline. Here the CDR3 DNA reads TGCGCCAGCAGCCCGCCCCTAGGGGAGCTGTTTTTT. It yields the protein CASSPPLGELFF.

This clonotype has more than one count but fewer than ten. The gene calls are TRBV5-5 and TRBJ2-1, with a possible D match to TRBD2 (6 bases). Germline V gene data show CDR1 as SGHKS and CDR2 as YYEKEE (reference sequence). The CDR3 extends over 17 amino acids. V lost 0 bases and J 0 bases, leaving 13 bases between the germline ends. The CDR3 DNA sequence: TGTGCCAGCAGCTTGGCGGGAGCGAGAAGCTCCTACAATGAGCAGTTCTTC. Residues: CASSLAGARSSYNEQFF.

This clonotype was counted at least ten times. The chain combines TRBV4-3 with TRBJ2-7; D possibly corresponds to TRBD1 (5 bases). V lost 5 bases and J lost 7, with 15 bases in between. There are 13 residues in the CDR3. CDR1 LGHNA and CDR2 YSLEER come from the germline V gene. The CDR3 region is CASSSQGYGEQYF. The DNA for the CDR3 is TGCGCCAGCAGCAGCCAGGGATACGGGGAGCAGTACTTC.

This clonotype has at least ten counts. The CDR3 sequence: CASSKGYEQFF. The CDR3 nucleotides read TGTGCCAGCAGCAAGGGTTATGAGCAGTTCTTC. The chain employs TRBV12-3 or TRBV12-4 and TRBJ2-1, with unresolved D. There are 11 residues in the CDR3. V was cut by 6 bases and J by 8 bases, with 8 bases left in between.

The rearrangement joins TRBV28 to TRBJ1-6; the D gene is possibly TRBD1 (5 bases). CDR3 length: 12 residues. Germline values: CDR1 MDHEN, CDR2 SYDVKM. The germline V and J ends were trimmed by 9 bases and 11 bases, with 14 bases remaining between them. The CDR3 bases are TGTGCCAGTTTACGAGGGGTAACACCCCTCCACTTT. Protein product: CASLRGVTPLHF.

The rearrangement links TRBV29-1 to TRBJ2-6; D may correspond to TRBD1 or TRBD2 (5 bases each). Trimming stripped 6 bases from V and 0 bases from J, with 12 bases between. Germline CDR1 SQVTM, CDR2 ANQGSEA. CDR3 length equals 15 residues. The DNA of the CDR3 is TGCAGCGTGGGAGTGGGGCCCTCTGGGGCCAACGTCCTGACTTTC. As protein: CSVGVGPSGANVLTF.

This clonotype was detected a few times. This chain uses TRBV12-3 or TRBV12-4 with TRBJ2-2, with 9 bases that match TRBD2. The trim removed 3 bases at V and 6 bases at J, leaving 8 bases unmatched. This CDR3 comprises 16 residues. CDR3 DNA: TGTGCCAGCAGTTTCAGGCGGGAGGGCCAGGCCGGGGAGCTGTTTTTT. Amino acid sequence: CASSFRREGQAGELFF.

This clonotype appeared many times. An end of the junction differs from the germline gene, which may be a read error. The J gene is TRBJ2-1, the V gene TRBV14; 13 bases agree with TRBD2. Germline CDR1 reads SGHDN; CDR2 reads FVKESK. The CDR3 is 15 amino acids. The CDR3 DNA reads TGCGCCAGCAGCCAGGGACTAGCGGGGTACAATGAGCAGTTCTTC. It codes for CASSQGLAGYNEQFF.

This clonotype was seen only a few times. The chain employs TRBV10-3 and TRBJ1-6, with D possibly TRBD1 on 5 matching bases. V gave up 6 bases and J gave up 5 bases, with 8 bases separating them. The CDR3 runs to 13 residues. The germline CDR1 and CDR2 sequences are ENHRY and SYGVKD. DNA for the CDR3: TGTGCCATCAGACAGGACAATAATTCACCCCTCCACTTT. This encodes CAIRQDNNSPLHF.

The table lists this clonotype with a few counts. The rearrangement uses TRBV12-3 or TRBV12-4 and TRBJ2-1; 8 bases align to TRBD2. Trimming removed 8 bases from V and 6 bases from J; junction bases left unmatched: 6. The CDR3 is made up of 13 amino acids. CDR3 residues: CASQGLASNEQFF. CDR3 DNA sequence: TGTGCCAGCCAAGGACTAGCAAGCAATGAGCAGTTCTTC.

V gene TRBV29-1 combines with J gene TRBJ2-7, with D possibly TRBD1 on 6 matching bases. This CDR3 contains 14 residues. CDR1 and CDR2 (germline): SQVTM, ANQGSEA. Trimming shortened V by 4 bases and J by 7 bases, and 20 bases separated the two germline ends. CDR3 residues: CSVGNRVPPWEQYF. CDR3 in DNA: TGCAGCGTTGGCAACAGGGTCCCCCCATGGGAGCAGTACTTC.